This entry lists 31 T cell receptor beta chains sequenced from one sample in a study of CD8+CD57+ T cells in acquired aplastic anemia. In patients chosen for sequencing, flow cytometry had shown CD8+CD57+ cell expansion. TCR beta VDJ combinations and CDR3 sequences were profiled from genomic DNA. TCRdb re-derived calls from the reads in MiXCR, one entry per CDR3 protein. This table holds roughly 250,000 distinct CDR3 sequences, approximately 45% found once. Sequencing input: sorted CD4+, CD8+, or CD8+CD57+ T cells (not recorded which) from PBMCs. The source of these receptors is a human donor with aplastic anemia.

The CDR3 DNA reads TGCAGTGCTAGCAGAGATAACAGGGGGATGTCCTATAATTCACCCCTCCACTTT. This codes for CSASRDNRGMSYNSPLHF. The chain joins TRBV20-1 to TRBJ1-6; 8 nucleotides match TRBD1. CDR1 DFQATT and CDR2 SNEGSKA come from the germline V gene (reference sequence). After removal of 3 bases from V and 1 base from J, the junction contained 11 bases not matched to a gene. The CDR3 is 18 residues long.

This clonotype was counted a few times. V is TRBV6-4 and J is TRBJ2-5; weak D call: TRBD2 (6 bases). Germline V lookup: CDR1 MRHNA, CDR2 SNTAGT. There are 12 residues in the CDR3. V was pared by 10 bases and J by 4 bases, with 13 bases between. The CDR3 region has the DNA TGTGCCATCATGGAGGAGGGAGAGACCCAGTACTTC. Translated: CAIMEEGETQYF.

This clonotype was observed many times. This chain connects TRBV6-4 to TRBJ2-1; 7 nucleotides align to TRBD1. The CDR3 covers 16 residues. Germline lookup yields CDR1 MRHNA and CDR2 SNTAGT. The V and J ends lost 0 bases and 3 bases, in that order; junction bases with no gene match: 5. The CDR3 protein is CASSDSGQGDYNEQFF. For the CDR3, the DNA is TGTGCCAGCAGTGACTCTGGCCAGGGGGACTACAATGAGCAGTTCTTC.

This sequence joins TRBV15 and TRBJ1-1; D is perhaps TRBD1 (5 bases). The germline V gene encodes CDR1 LNHNV and CDR2 YYDKDF (reference sequence). Trimming stripped 0 bases from V and 0 bases from J, with 17 bases between. The CDR3 totals 18 residues. CDR3 loop: CATSRDRTSRAVNTEAFF. Here the CDR3 DNA reads TGTGCCACCAGCAGAGATCGAACTAGCAGGGCAGTGAACACTGAAGCTTTCTTT.

This chain links TRBV6-2 or TRBV6-3 with TRBJ2-7; no definite D call. Trimming took off 5 bases at V and 6 bases at J, with 11 bases between the two ends. There are 12 residues in the CDR3. The germline V gene encodes CDR1 MNHEY and CDR2 SVGEGT. As DNA, the CDR3 is TGTGCCAGCAGTCACCAGGACCGCGAGCAGTACTTC. Amino acids: CASSHQDREQYF.

V usage is TRBV19 and J usage is TRBJ1-5; no clear D gene. This CDR3 contains 13 residues. V dropped 4 bases and J dropped 0 bases, with 4 bases sitting between them. The V gene's germline CDR1 is LNHDA and CDR2 SQIVND (reference sequence). The CDR3 DNA reads as TGTGCCAGTAGTACCCCTAGCAATCAGCCCCAGCATTTT. Protein: CASSTPSNQPQHF.

The rearrangement joins TRBV24-1 to TRBJ2-7, with TRBD2 as a possible D gene (5 bases). Trimming took off 3 bases at V and 2 bases at J, with 13 bases between the two ends. The CDR3 contains 15 residues. Germline V CDR1 and CDR2: KGHDR, SFDVKD. CDR3: CATSDAGIATYEQYF. The CDR3 nucleotides are TGTGCCACCAGTGATGCCGGGATTGCGACCTACGAGCAGTACTTC.

This clonotype occurred many times. The rearrangement uses TRBV4-3 and TRBJ2-7; D perhaps matches TRBD1 (5 bases). V was shortened by 4 bases and J by 6 bases, with 19 bases between the two germline ends. This CDR3 is built from 15 residues. The germline gives CDR1 LGHNA, CDR2 YSLEER. The CDR3 loop is CASSPEALGQSEQYF. Written as DNA, the CDR3 is TGCGCCAGCAGCCCCGAGGCGTTGGGGCAGAGCGAGCAGTACTTC.

This clonotype was seen at least ten times. The chain is built from TRBV12-3 or TRBV12-4 and TRBJ2-1; D unclear. This CDR3 has 11 residues. V was pared by 6 bases and J by 7 bases, with 7 bases between. The CDR3 here is CASSVGNEQFF. The CDR3 nucleotides read TGTGCCAGCAGCGTTGGGAATGAGCAGTTCTTC.

V usage is TRBV7-9 and J usage is TRBJ1-2, with 11 bases matching TRBD1. Germline CDR1 SEHNR, CDR2 FQNEAQ (reference sequence). The trim removed 5 bases at V and 6 bases at J, leaving 2 bases unmatched. This CDR3 is 13 amino acids long. The CDR3 here is CASSGGQGDGYTF. The CDR3 bases are TGTGCCAGCAGCGGGGGACAGGGGGATGGCTACACCTTC.

V and J are TRBV5-6 and TRBJ1-1; D gene unclear. There are 15 residues in the CDR3. Per germline, CDR1 SGHDT and CDR2 YYEEEE. Trimming took off 3 bases at V and 3 bases at J, with 15 bases between the two ends. CDR3 sequence (DNA): TGTGCCAGCAGCTGGCGCCAGACTGTCCACACTGAAGCTTTCTTT. Residues: CASSWRQTVHTEAFF. The variable domain in full, with the rest retrieved from reference TRBV5-6 and TRBJ1-1, is DAGVTQSPTHLIKTRGQQVTLRCSPKSGHDTVSWYQQALGQGPQFIFQYYEEEERQRGNFPDRFSGHQFPNYSSELNVNALLLGDSALYLCASSWRQTVHTEAFFGQGTRLTVV.

The chain is built from TRBV20-1 and TRBJ1-1; possibly TRBD1 for D (5 bases). The germline CDR1 and CDR2 sequences are DFQATT and SNEGSKA (reference sequence). The length of the CDR3 is 15 residues. The V end was cut by 0 bases, the J end by 0 bases, with 11 bases between. Here the CDR3 reads CSARDQGGVNTEAFF. CDR3 nucleotide sequence: TGCAGTGCTAGAGATCAGGGCGGGGTGAACACTGAAGCTTTCTTT.

The table lists this clonotype with many counts. The chain uses TRBV5-1 and TRBJ2-7; 12 nucleotides align to TRBD2. The CDR3 is made up of 17 amino acids. Germline CDR1 is SGHRS and CDR2 is YFSETQ. J gave up 0 bases and V 0 bases, and 4 bases lay outside the gene matches. The CDR3 region has the DNA TGCGCCAGCAGCTTGGATCCTAGCGGGGGGGCCTCCTACGAGCAGTACTTC. Translation gives CASSLDPSGGASYEQYF.

This clonotype was detected many times. The V and J genes are TRBV29-1 and TRBJ2-7, with TRBD2 identical over 13 bases. The CDR3 sequence is 13 residues long. Losses at the gene ends were 7 bases for V and 6 bases for J; bases not matched to a gene: 6. Germline values: CDR1 SQVTM, CDR2 ANQGSEA. CDR3 sequence: CSAGTSGVFEQYF. For the CDR3, the DNA is TGCAGCGCCGGGACTAGCGGGGTTTTCGAGCAGTACTTC.

The rearrangement joins TRBV6-5 to TRBJ2-5; 8 bases match TRBD1. Trimming took 0 bases from V and 9 from J; bases not matched to a gene: 9. Germline CDR1 reads MNHEY; CDR2 reads SVGAGI. The CDR3 is made up of 15 amino acids. The CDR3 is CASSYSRDRGEAQYF. In DNA form, the CDR3 reads TGTGCCAGCAGTTACTCGAGAGACAGGGGTGAGGCCCAGTACTTC.

The rearrangement joins TRBV4-2 to TRBJ2-7, with 12 bases matching TRBD2. Germline V gene sequence: CDR1 LGHNA, CDR2 YNFKEQ. Losses at the gene ends were 3 bases for V and 3 bases for J; bases not matched to a gene: 6. The CDR3 has 16 amino acids. The CDR3 loop reads CASSHTGLAGIYEQYF. The CDR3 DNA is TGTGCCAGCAGCCATACCGGACTAGCGGGAATCTACGAGCAGTACTTC.

This clonotype was observed at least ten times. This sequence joins TRBV2 and TRBJ2-7; D not resolved. V was pared by 6 bases and J by 2 bases, with 14 bases between. The CDR3 is 14 amino acids. CDR1 and CDR2 (germline): SNHLY, FYNNEI. CDR3 sequence reads: CASRLTGNTYEQYF. The CDR3 nucleotides are TGTGCCAGCAGACTAACGGGCAACACCTACGAGCAGTACTTC.

The chain employs TRBV12-3 or TRBV12-4 and TRBJ2-5; 12 bases fit TRBD2. This CDR3 is 15 amino acids long. The J segment lost 5 bases and the V segment lost 5 bases, leaving 6 bases of the junction unmatched. The CDR3 loop is CASSLTSGGPETQYF. Here the CDR3 DNA reads TGTGCCAGCAGTCTGACTAGCGGGGGACCGGAGACCCAGTACTTC.

There are a few counts of this clonotype. The CDR3 nucleotides read TGTGCCTGGAGTGACCGGAACAATCAGCCCCAGCATTTT. Translating it yields CAWSDRNNQPQHF. The V and J genes are TRBV30 and TRBJ1-5; D is uncertain. The germline V gene encodes CDR1 GTSNPN and CDR2 SVGIG (reference sequence). Trimming stripped 1 base from V and 3 bases from J, with 7 bases between. This CDR3 has 13 amino acids.

The rearrangement uses TRBV2 and TRBJ1-2; D is undetermined. Trimming took off 2 bases at V and 7 bases at J, with 8 bases between the two ends. The CDR3 consists of 12 residues. Germline lookup yields CDR1 SNHLY and CDR2 FYNNEI. Written as DNA, the CDR3 is TGTGCCAGCAGTGAAAGGGTACGTGGCTACACCTTC. It translates to CASSERVRGYTF.

CDR3 nucleotide sequence: TGTGCCAGCAGCTTAGAAGTCGGGCTAGCGGGGGGGCTCCACGAGCAGTACTTC. This encodes CASSLEVGLAGGLHEQYF. The genes are TRBV7-9 and TRBJ2-7, with 12 nucleotides matching TRBD2. This CDR3 is built from 18 residues. In germline, CDR1 is SEHNR, CDR2 FQNEAQ (reference sequence). The V segment lost 1 base and the J segment 5 bases; nucleotides outside the gene matches: 12.

This clonotype was recorded a few times. The gene calls are TRBV2 and TRBJ2-7, with 9 bases lining up with TRBD1. The CDR3 is 15 amino acids. J gave up 3 bases and V 4 bases, and 7 bases lay outside the gene matches. Per germline, CDR1 SNHLY and CDR2 FYNNEI. CDR3 DNA sequence: TGTGCCAGCAGTGCAGGGACAGGGTACCTCTACGAGCAGTACTTC. Encoded protein: CASSAGTGYLYEQYF.

This clonotype was seen a handful of times. One base away lies a much larger clone, so this may be a sequencing read error. This chain uses TRBV10-3 with TRBJ2-1; no clear D gene. The V gene's germline CDR1 is ENHRY and CDR2 SYGVKD. The CDR3 consists of 13 residues. CDR3 residues: CAIRDATYNGQFF. The CDR3, as DNA: TGTGCCATCAGGGACGCGACTTACAATGGGCAGTTCTTC.

This clonotype was recorded at least ten times. The genes are TRBV7-9 and TRBJ2-1, with D tentatively TRBD1 or TRBD2 (6 bases each). This CDR3 spans 15 amino acids. V was pared by 8 bases and J by 8 bases, with 22 bases between. Germline values: CDR1 SEHNR, CDR2 FQNEAQ (reference sequence). CDR3 loop: CASSLVGLEGDEQFF. As DNA, the CDR3 is TGTGCCAGCTCCCTAGTGGGTCTGGAGGGGGATGAGCAGTTCTTC.

This clonotype was seen repeatedly, ten times or more. V and J are TRBV11-2 and TRBJ2-3, with D tentatively TRBD1 or TRBD2 (6 bases each). The CDR3 covers 16 residues. Germline values: CDR1 SGHAT, CDR2 FQNNGV. V lost 2 bases and J lost 5, with 17 bases in between. CDR3 sequence reads: CASSLPGGAGRDTQYF. In nucleotides, the CDR3 is TGTGCCAGCAGCTTACCCGGGGGCGCGGGGAGAGATACGCAGTATTTT. Together with reference TRBV11-2 and TRBJ2-3, the CDR3 gives the full variable domain: EAGVAQSPRYKIIEKRQSVAFWCNPISGHATLYWYQQILGQGPKLLIQFQNNGVVDDSQLPKDRFSAERLKGVDSTLKIQPAKLEDSAVYLCASSLPGGAGRDTQYFGPGTRLTVL.

V gene TRBV5-6 combines with J gene TRBJ2-5; no reliable D call. The CDR3 has 13 residues. The germline CDR1 and CDR2 sequences are SGHDT and YYEEEE. V was trimmed by 1 base and J by 7 bases, leaving 11 bases between them. The CDR3 here is CASSLLSVVTQYF. DNA of the CDR3: TGTGCCAGCAGCTTGTTGTCCGTGGTGACCCAGTACTTC.

This clonotype was counted many times. This sequence joins TRBV4-3 and TRBJ2-7; 9 nucleotides agree with TRBD2. The CDR3 extends over 15 amino acids. Unmatched junction bases numbered 6, after V lost 0 bases and J lost 6 bases. Germline V gene data show CDR1 as LGHNA and CDR2 as YSLEER. CDR3 in DNA: TGCGCCAGCAGCCAAGATCGGGCGGGAGGGGGCGAGCAGTACTTC. Encoded protein: CASSQDRAGGGEQYF.

The chain carries TRBV5-1 and TRBJ2-7; 7 bases align to TRBD1. V lost 0 bases to trimming and J lost 6 bases; unmatched junction nucleotides: 15. Germline V CDR1 and CDR2: SGHRS, YFSETQ. The CDR3 has 17 amino acids. CDR3 residues: CASSLETPGTEPPEQYF. In DNA, the CDR3 is TGCGCCAGCAGCTTGGAGACCCCCGGGACAGAACCTCCCGAGCAGTACTTC. The whole variable domain, remainder taken from reference TRBV5-1 and TRBJ2-7, is KAGVTQTPRYLIKTRGQQVTLSCSPISGHRSVSWYQQTPGQGLQFLFEYFSETQRNKGNFPGRFSGRQFSNSRSEMNVSTLELGDSALYLCASSLETPGTEPPEQYFGPGTRLTVT.

This clonotype was counted many times. In nucleotides, the CDR3 is TGCGCCAGCAGCCAAGAAGGCTATTCCTACGAGCAGTACTTC. This codes for CASSQEGYSYEQYF. J is TRBJ2-7 and V is TRBV4-3; no definite D call. Germline-derived CDR1 and CDR2 are LGHNA and YSLEER. V lost 0 bases and J lost 1, with 7 bases in between. The CDR3 extends over 14 amino acids.

This sequence joins TRBV7-2 and TRBJ1-2; D remains ambiguous. Germline CDR1 reads SGHTA; CDR2 reads FQGNSA. The CDR3 has 15 amino acids. With 2 bases removed from V and 5 bases from J, the gap between germline ends came to 15 bases. The CDR3 DNA is TGTGCCAGCAGCTTAAGTTGGTCAGATGATTATGGCTACACCTTC. It encodes CASSLSWSDDYGYTF.

The chain links TRBV12-3 or TRBV12-4 to TRBJ1-3; tentatively, D is TRBD1 (5 bases). V lost 5 bases to trimming and J lost 0 bases, with 11 bases between them. The CDR3 has 15 amino acids. CDR3 sequence: CASSVVGGSGNTIYF. As DNA, the CDR3 is TGTGCCAGCAGTGTTGTTGGGGGCTCTGGAAACACCATATATTTT.